Listed below are T cell receptor beta chains from one sample, sequenced in a study of monozygotic twins with inflammatory bowel disease. TCRdb re-called the 5' RACE reads and catalogs CDR3 proteins one per entry, DNA excluded. There are a few hundred thousand distinct CDR3 sequences in the sample, with roughly 2.6% held by the top ten. Input material: blood. The receptors originated from a human donor with ulcerative colitis or Crohn's disease, or a healthy co-twin of an affected twin (not recorded which). Each CDR3 is given with its conserved first and last residue.

TRBJ1-1	TRBV29-1	CSVGGGITEAFF
TRBJ1-5	TRBV27	CASSLWAGPSNQPQHF
TRBJ2-1	TRBV6-5	CASSYSPGAYNEQFF
TRBJ2-2	TRBV20-1	CSAEERTGNTGELFF
TRBJ2-5	TRBV12-3/TRBV12-4	CASSYPDRGRETQYF
TRBJ2-2	TRBV27	CASSSSVTFPNTGELFF
TRBJ2-5	TRBV6-5	CASSTSGETQYF
TRBJ2-7	TRBV4-3	CASSQQAGAYEQYF
TRBJ2-7	TRBV5-1	CASRQEGNSGEQYF
TRBJ2-2	TRBV5-1	CASSSLNTGELFF
TRBJ1-4	TRBV18	CASSPLGFSGEEKLFF
TRBJ2-7	TRBV5-1	CASSLGTGENYEQYF
TRBJ1-2	TRBV20-1	CSATSDREYDYTF